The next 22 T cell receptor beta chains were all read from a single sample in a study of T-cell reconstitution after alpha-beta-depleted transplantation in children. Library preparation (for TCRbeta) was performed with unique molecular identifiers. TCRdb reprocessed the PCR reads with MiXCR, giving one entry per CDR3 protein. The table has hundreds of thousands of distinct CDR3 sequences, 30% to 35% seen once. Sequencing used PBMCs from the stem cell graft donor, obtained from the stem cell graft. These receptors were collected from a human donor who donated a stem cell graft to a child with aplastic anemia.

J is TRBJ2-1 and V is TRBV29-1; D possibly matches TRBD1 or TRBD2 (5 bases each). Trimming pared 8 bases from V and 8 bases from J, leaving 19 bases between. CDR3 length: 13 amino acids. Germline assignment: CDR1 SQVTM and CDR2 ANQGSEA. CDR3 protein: CSPRDPREDEQFF. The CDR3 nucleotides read TGCAGCCCCCGGGACCCTCGTGAGGATGAGCAGTTCTTC.

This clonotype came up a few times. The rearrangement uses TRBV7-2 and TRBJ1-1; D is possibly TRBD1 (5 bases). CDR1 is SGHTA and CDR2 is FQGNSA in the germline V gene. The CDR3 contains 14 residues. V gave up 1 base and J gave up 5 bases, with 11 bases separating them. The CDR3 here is CASSLGWRGTEAFF. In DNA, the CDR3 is TGTGCCAGCAGCTTAGGTTGGCGGGGGACTGAAGCTTTCTTT.

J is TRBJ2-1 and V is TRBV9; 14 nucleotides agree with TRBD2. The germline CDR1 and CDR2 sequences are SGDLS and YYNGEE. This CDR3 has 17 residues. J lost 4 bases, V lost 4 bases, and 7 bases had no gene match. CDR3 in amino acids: CASSPMTSGRVYNEQFF. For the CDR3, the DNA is TGTGCCAGCAGCCCGATGACTAGCGGGAGGGTTTACAATGAGCAGTTCTTC.

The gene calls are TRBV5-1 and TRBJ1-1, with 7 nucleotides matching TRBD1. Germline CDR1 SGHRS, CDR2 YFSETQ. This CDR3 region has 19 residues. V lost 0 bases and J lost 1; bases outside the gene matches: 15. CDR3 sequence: CASSLVGQTHKGRNTEAFF. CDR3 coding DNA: TGCGCCAGCAGCTTGGTGGGACAGACACACAAGGGTAGGAACACTGAAGCTTTCTTT.

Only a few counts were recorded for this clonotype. The CDR3 protein is CASSRSLHDEQFF. CDR3 DNA sequence: TGTGCCAGCAGCCGCTCCCTCCACGATGAGCAGTTCTTC. The chain recombines TRBV6-1 with TRBJ2-1; unclear D gene. CDR1 MNHNS and CDR2 SASEGT come from the germline V gene. The CDR3 totals 13 residues. V was cut by 6 bases and J by 8 bases, with 14 bases left in between.

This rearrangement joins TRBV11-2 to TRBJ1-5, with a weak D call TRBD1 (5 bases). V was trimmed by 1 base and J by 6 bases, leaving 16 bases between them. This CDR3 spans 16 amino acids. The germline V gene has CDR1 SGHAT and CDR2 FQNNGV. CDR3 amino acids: CASSLGTGTVAQPQHF. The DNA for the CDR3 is TGTGCCAGCAGCTTAGGGACTGGGACTGTTGCTCAGCCCCAGCATTTT.

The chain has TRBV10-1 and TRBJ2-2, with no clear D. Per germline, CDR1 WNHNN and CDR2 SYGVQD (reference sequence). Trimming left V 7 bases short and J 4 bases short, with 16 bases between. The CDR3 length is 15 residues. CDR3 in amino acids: CASKVGSLGTGELFF. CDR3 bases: TGCGCCAGCAAAGTAGGGTCTCTAGGCACCGGGGAGCTGTTTTTT.

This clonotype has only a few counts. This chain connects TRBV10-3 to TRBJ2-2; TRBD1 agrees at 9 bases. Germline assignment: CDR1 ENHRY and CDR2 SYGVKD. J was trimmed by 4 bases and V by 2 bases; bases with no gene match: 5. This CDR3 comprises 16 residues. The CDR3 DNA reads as TGTGCCATCAGTGAGACCGGGACAGGGAGCACCGGGGAGCTGTTTTTT. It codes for CAISETGTGSTGELFF.

The DNA for the CDR3 is TGTGCCAGCAGTTACGGAGGGACCTTCTACGAGCAGTACTTC. The encoded protein is CASSYGGTFYEQYF. The genes are TRBV6-2 or TRBV6-3 and TRBJ2-7; D possibly corresponds to TRBD2 (6 bases). The length of the CDR3 is 14 residues. V was shortened by 2 bases and J by 3 bases, with 11 bases between the two germline ends. CDR1 MNHEY and CDR2 SVGEGT come from the germline V gene.

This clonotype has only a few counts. The CDR3 nucleotides read TGCAGTGGGATCGCGACGACCTACAATGAGCAGTTCTTC. Translated: CSGIATTYNEQFF. The gene calls are TRBV20-1 and TRBJ2-1; D not certain. Trimming took 7 bases from V and 2 from J, leaving 12 bases between them. In germline, CDR1 is DFQATT, CDR2 SNEGSKA (reference sequence). The CDR3 spans 13 residues.

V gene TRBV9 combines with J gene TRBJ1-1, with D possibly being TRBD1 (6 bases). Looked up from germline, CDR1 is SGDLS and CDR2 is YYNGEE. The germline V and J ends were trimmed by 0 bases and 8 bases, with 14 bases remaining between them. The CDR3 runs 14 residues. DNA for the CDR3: TGTGCCAGCAGCGTAGACGGAGGGGGTGGAGAAGCTTTCTTT. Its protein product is CASSVDGGGGEAFF.

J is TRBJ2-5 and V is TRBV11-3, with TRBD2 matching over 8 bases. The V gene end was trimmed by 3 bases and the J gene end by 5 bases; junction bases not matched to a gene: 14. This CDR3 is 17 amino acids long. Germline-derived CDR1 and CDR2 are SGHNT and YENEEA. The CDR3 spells CASSLGLGGGFSETQYF. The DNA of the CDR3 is TGTGCCAGCAGCTTGGGACTAGGGGGTGGATTTTCGGAGACCCAGTACTTC.

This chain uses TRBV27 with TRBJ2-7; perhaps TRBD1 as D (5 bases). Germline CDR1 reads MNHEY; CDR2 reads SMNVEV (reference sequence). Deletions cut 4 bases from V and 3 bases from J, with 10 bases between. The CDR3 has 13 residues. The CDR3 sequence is CASSSRQSYEQYV. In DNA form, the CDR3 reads TGTGCCAGCAGTTCGAGACAGAGCTACGAGCAGTACGTC.

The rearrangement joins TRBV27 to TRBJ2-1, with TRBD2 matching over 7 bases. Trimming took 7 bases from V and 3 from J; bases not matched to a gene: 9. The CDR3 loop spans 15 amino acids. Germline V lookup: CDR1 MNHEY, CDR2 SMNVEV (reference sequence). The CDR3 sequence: CASTMGAGFYNEQFF. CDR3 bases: TGTGCCAGCACTATGGGAGCGGGATTCTACAATGAGCAGTTCTTC.

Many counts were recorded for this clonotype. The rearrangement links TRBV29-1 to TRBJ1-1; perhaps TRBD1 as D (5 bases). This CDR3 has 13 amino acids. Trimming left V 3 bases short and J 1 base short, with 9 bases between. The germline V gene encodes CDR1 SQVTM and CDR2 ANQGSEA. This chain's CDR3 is CSVEGRRNTEAFF. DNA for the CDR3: TGCAGCGTTGAGGGACGGCGGAACACTGAAGCTTTCTTT.

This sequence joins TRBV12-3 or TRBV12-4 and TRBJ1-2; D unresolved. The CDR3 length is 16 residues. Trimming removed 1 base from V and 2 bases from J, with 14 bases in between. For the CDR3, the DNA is TGTGCCAGCAGTTTAGTCACGGGAACTTGGAACTATGGCTACACCTTC. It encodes CASSLVTGTWNYGYTF.

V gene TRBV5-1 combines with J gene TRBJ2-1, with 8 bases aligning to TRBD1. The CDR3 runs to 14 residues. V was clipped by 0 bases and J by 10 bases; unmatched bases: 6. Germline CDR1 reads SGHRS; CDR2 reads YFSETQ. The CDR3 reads CASSLGQGLGEQFF. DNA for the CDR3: TGCGCCAGCAGCTTGGGACAGGGGTTGGGGGAGCAGTTCTTC.

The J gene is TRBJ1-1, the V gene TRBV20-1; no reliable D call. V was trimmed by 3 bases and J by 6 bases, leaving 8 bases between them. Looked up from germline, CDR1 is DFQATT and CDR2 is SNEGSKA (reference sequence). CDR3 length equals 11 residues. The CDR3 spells CSASNDPEAFF. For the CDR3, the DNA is TGCAGTGCTAGTAACGATCCTGAAGCTTTCTTT.

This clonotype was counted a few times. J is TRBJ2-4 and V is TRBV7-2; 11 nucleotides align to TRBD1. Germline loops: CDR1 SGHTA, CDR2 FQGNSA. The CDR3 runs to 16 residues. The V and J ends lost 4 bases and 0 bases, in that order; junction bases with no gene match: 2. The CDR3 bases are TGTGCCAGCAGCTCCGGGACAGGGGGAGCCAAAAACATTCAGTACTTC. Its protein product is CASSSGTGGAKNIQYF. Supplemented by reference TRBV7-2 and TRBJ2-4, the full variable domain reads GAGVSQSPSNKVTEKGKDVELRCDPISGHTALYWYRQSLGQGLEFLIYFQGNSAPDKSGLPSDRFSAERTGGSVSTLTIQRTQQEDSAVYLCASSSGTGGAKNIQYFGAGTRLSVL.

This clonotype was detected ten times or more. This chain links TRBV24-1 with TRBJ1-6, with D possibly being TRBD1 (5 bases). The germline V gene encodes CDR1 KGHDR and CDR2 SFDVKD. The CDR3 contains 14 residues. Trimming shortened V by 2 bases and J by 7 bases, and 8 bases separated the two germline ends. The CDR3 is CATSDSGDNSPLHF. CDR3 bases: TGTGCCACCAGTGATTCCGGGGACAATTCACCCCTCCACTTT.

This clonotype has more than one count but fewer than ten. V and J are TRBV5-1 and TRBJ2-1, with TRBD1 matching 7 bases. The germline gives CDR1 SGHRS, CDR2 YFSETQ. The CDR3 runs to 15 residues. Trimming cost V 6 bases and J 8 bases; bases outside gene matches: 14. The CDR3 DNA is TGCGCCAGCAAACTGGCGCCAGGGGGTAGCGATGAGCAGTTCTTC. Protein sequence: CASKLAPGGSDEQFF.

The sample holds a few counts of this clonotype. The CDR3 DNA reads TGCGCCAGCAGCCAAGAGTCGGGTCTAGGCTATGGCTACACCTTC. Protein product: CASSQESGLGYGYTF. The V call is TRBV4-3, the J call TRBJ1-2; no definite D call. Germline-derived CDR1 and CDR2 are LGHNA and YSLEER. Trimming pared 0 bases from V and 4 bases from J, leaving 12 bases between. There are 15 residues in the CDR3.